This record covers a single T cell receptor beta chain. Its target antigen remains unknown. No per-base quality is available; no much larger clone lies one base away. The data derive from a study of post-analysis software for immune sequencing data (dated by TCRdb to 2015 to 2017). Turning to the overall study: Disease courses on record covered relapsing-remitting, secondary progressive and progressive-relapsing multiple sclerosis, though some patients had no subtype annotation. The patient repertoires were set against about 10 previously published healthy control repertoires from donors whose ages ranged from roughly 6 to 26 years. A subset of samples was prepared in parallel using single-end sample barcoding, then pooled and co-amplified after Illumina adapter ligation. Findings and caveats that apply to the study as a whole: The multiple sclerosis patient group was slightly younger than the control group. Direct clustering with F measure showed strong co-clustering of samples prepared in the same batch, prompting a batch-effect correction. Four or five TRBV segments, including TRBV5-6, TRBV5-1 and TRBV20-1, were significantly more frequent in patients than controls. Normalized Chao1 diversity was significantly lower in multiple sclerosis patients than controls, suggesting substantial peripheral T-cell clonal expansion.

To demonstrate the VDJtools post-analysis software, the study profiled TCR beta repertoires from the peripheral blood of under 15 young patients with multiple sclerosis. The multiple sclerosis patients were children and adolescents between 6 and 15 years of age. The CDR3 contains 15 residues, cysteine and phenylalanine counted. The CDR3 DNA has 45 bases and is translated from base 1. CDR1 and CDR2, per the germline V gene, are MNHEY and SVGAGI. Libraries were made using PCR. The data were produced on an Illumina HiSeq 2500. Unique molecular identifiers were incorporated into TCR beta cDNA libraries to reduce PCR and sequencing biases. About 0.5 million cDNA molecules were obtained for every 1 to 10 million input T cells, so each molecule roughly corresponded to one T cell. The patient libraries were prepared and sequenced using the same protocol as the earlier healthy control dataset. Within a given batch, samples were prepared together, multiplexed and sequenced on the same HiSeq lane. As for the original processing: Raw barcoded reads were processed with MIGEC, and single-read molecular identifier groups were discarded before consensus assembly and CDR3 extraction. VDJtools was used for post-analysis of the clonotype tables, with diversity normalized by down-sampling every dataset to the smallest sample size. In repertoire overlap clustering, CDR3 amino acid sequences, but not nucleotide sequences, were matched to correct batch-related cross-sample contamination. The public reads were quality trimmed at Q25 with fastp and then assembled into clones with MiXCR by TCRdb, keeping productive beta chains. When rows share a CDR3 protein, they turn into one entry using the most common DNA and genes. These V and J calls derive from TCRdb rather than the authors' analysis. The sample includes 350,000 to 450,000 distinct CDR3 sequences, with about 39% observed a single time. The leading ten clones occupy 6% to 9% of the sample.

This clonotype was obtained from a girl aged 2 to 9 with multiple sclerosis. Here the chain combines TRBV6-5 and TRBJ2-3; D gene: possibly TRBD2, on 5 matching bases. The sequenced material came from blood. The DNA sequence is as follows: TGTGCATCCGGGATGGGGTACGGTAGCGAAGATACGCAGTATTTT. Its translation reads: CASGMGYGSEDTQYF.